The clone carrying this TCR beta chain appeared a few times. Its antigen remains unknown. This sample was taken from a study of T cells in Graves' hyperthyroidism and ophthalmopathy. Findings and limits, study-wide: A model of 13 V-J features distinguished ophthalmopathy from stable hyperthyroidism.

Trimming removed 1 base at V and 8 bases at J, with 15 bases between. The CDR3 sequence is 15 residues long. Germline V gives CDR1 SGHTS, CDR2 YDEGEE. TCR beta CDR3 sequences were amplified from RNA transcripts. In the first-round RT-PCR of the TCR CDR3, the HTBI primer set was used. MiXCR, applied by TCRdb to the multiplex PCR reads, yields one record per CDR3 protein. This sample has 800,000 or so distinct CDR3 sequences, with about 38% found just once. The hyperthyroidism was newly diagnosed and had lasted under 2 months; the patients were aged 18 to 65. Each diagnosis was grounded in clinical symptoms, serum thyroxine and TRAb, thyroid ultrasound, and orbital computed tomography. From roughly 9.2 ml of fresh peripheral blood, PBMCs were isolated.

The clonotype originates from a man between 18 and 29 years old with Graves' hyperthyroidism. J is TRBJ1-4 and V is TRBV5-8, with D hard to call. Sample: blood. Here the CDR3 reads CASSLKGNLEEKLFF. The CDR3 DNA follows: TGTGCCAGCAGCTTGAAAGGGAACCTGGAGGAAAAACTGTTTTTT. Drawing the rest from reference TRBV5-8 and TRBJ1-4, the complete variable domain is EAGVTQSPTHLIKTRGQQATLRCSPISGHTSVYWYQQALGLGLQFLLWYDEGEERNRGNFPPRFSGRQFPNYSSELNVNALELEDSALYLCASSLKGNLEEKLFFGSGTQLSVL.